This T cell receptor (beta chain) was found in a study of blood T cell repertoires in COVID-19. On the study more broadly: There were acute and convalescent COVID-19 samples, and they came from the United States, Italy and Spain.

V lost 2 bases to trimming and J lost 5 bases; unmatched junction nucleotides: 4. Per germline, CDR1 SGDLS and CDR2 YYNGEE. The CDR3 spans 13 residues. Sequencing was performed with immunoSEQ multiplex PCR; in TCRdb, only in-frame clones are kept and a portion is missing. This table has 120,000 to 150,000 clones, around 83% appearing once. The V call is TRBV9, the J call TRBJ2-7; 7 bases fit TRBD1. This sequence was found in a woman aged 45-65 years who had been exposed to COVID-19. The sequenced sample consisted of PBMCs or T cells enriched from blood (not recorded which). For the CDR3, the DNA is TGTGCCAGCAGCGTCCTAACAGGGGACGAGCAGTACTTC. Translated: CASSVLTGDEQYF.